These 8 T cell receptor beta chains share one sample of origin, sequenced in a study of vaccination and CD4 T cells after COVID-19. Oncomine TCR Beta short-read sequencing was applied to DNA from cultured CD4+ T cells. One entry per CDR3 protein results from TCRdb running MiXCR on the PCR reads. This sample has about 9,600 distinct CDR3 sequences, with roughly 44% found just once. These receptors have no known antigen. The treatment denotes: approximately 9-day PBMC culture with coronavirus spike peptide pools or control peptides (ViraFEST assay). Sequencing used CD4+ T cells from blood, cultured in vitro. These receptors all come from a human donor who had recovered from COVID-19.

This clonotype was observed a few times. The CDR3 DNA reads as TGTGCCACCAGCAGAGATCAAAGTCGACAGAATCTTAACTATGGCTACACCTTC. Its protein is CATSRDQSRQNLNYGYTF. The V gene is TRBV15, the J gene TRBJ1-2; a possible D gene is TRBD1 (5 bases). V lost 0 bases and J lost 1, with 18 bases in between. From germline, CDR1 is LNHNV and CDR2 YYDKDF (reference sequence). The CDR3 has 18 amino acids. The entire variable domain, with the rest obtained from reference TRBV15 and TRBJ1-2, is as follows: DAMVIQNPRYQVTQFGKPVTLSCSQTLNHNVMYWYQQKSSQAPKLLFHYYDKDFNNEADTPDNFQSRRPNTSFCFLDIRSPGLGDTAMYLCATSRDQSRQNLNYGYTFGSGTRLTVV.

This rearrangement joins TRBV7-6 to TRBJ2-3; D is perhaps TRBD1 (5 bases). This CDR3 contains 13 residues. V lost 5 bases and J lost 5, with 11 bases in between. Germline CDR1 SGHVS, CDR2 FNYEAQ. In DNA form, the CDR3 reads TGTGCCAGCAGCCTCCGCAGGGTAGATACGCAGTATTTT. It specifies CASSLRRVDTQYF.

The chain recombines TRBV20-1 with TRBJ1-3, with a possible D match to TRBD1 (6 bases). This CDR3 spans 15 amino acids. Trimming left V 2 bases short and J 1 base short, with 12 bases between. Germline CDR1 is DFQATT and CDR2 is SNEGSKA (reference sequence). CDR3 bases: TGCAGTGCTAGACCCAACAGGGAATCTGGAAACACCATATATTTT. Its protein product is CSARPNRESGNTIYF.

In its sample, this clonotype was seen a few times. The chain couples TRBV20-1 to TRBJ1-5, with D perhaps TRBD1 (5 bases). Germline CDR1 reads DFQATT; CDR2 reads SNEGSKA (reference sequence). The CDR3 extends over 14 amino acids. Trimming took 6 bases from V and 6 from J, leaving 18 bases between them. CDR3 coding DNA: TGCAGTGCCCCGGGACCTACGGCAGGTCAGCCCCAGCATTTT. Encoded protein: CSAPGPTAGQPQHF.

CDR3 sequence reads: CSARGRQAGLGAFF. In nucleotides, the CDR3 is TGCAGTGCTAGGGGGAGACAGGCGGGTCTAGGGGCTTTCTTT. The rearrangement joins TRBV20-1 to TRBJ1-1; TRBD1 is a possible D gene (6 bases). Trimming left V 3 bases short and J 11 bases short, with 22 bases between. Germline V gives CDR1 DFQATT, CDR2 SNEGSKA (reference sequence). This CDR3 has 14 residues.

This clonotype was detected only a few times. The J gene is TRBJ1-1, the V gene TRBV7-2; D remains unclear. V lost 3 bases and J 1 base, leaving 9 bases between the germline ends. There are 14 residues in the CDR3. Germline V CDR1 and CDR2: SGHTA, FQGNSA. The CDR3 reads CASSFVTQNTEAFF. CDR3 bases: TGTGCCAGCAGCTTTGTCACGCAGAACACTGAAGCTTTCTTT.

This clonotype is medium-sized in the sample. The chain links TRBV5-8 to TRBJ2-7; D possibly corresponds to TRBD2 (7 bases). The germline CDR1 and CDR2 sequences are SGHTS and YDEGEE. The CDR3 has 13 residues. The V end was cut by 6 bases, the J end by 5 bases, with 15 bases between. The CDR3 is CASTTMRGHEQYF. Here the CDR3 DNA reads TGTGCCAGCACCACGATGCGGGGGCACGAGCAGTACTTC.

The chain links TRBV5-6 to TRBJ1-1; D unclear. Germline-derived CDR1 and CDR2 are SGHDT and YYEEEE. V lost 0 bases and J 8 bases, leaving 8 bases between the germline ends. The CDR3 covers 12 residues. DNA of the CDR3: TGTGCCAGCAGCTTGGGAGATAACGAAGCTTTCTTT. This sequence encodes CASSLGDNEAFF.